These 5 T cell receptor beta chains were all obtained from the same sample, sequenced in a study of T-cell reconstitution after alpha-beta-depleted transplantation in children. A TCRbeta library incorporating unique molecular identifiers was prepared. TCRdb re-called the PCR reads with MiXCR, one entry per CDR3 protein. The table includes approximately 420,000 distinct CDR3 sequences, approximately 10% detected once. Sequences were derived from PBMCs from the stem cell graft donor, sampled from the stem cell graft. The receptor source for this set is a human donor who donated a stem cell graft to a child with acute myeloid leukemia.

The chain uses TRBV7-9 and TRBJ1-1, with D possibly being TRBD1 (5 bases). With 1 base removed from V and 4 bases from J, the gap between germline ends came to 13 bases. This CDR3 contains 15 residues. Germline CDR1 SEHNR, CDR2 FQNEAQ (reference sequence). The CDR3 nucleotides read TGTGCCAGCAGCTTAGGGCACTGGGGGGGCACTGAAGCTTTCTTT. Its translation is CASSLGHWGGTEAFF.

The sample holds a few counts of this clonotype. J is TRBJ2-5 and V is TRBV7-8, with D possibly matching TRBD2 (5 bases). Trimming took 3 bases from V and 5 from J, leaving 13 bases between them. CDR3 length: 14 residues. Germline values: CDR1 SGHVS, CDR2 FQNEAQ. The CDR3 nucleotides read TGTGCCAGCAGCTTGCGGCTCTCGGGGGAGACCCAGTACTTC. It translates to CASSLRLSGETQYF.

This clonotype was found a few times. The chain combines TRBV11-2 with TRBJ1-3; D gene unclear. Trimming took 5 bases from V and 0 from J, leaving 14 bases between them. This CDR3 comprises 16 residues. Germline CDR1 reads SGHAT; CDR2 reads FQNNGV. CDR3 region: CASSRADPDSGNTIYF. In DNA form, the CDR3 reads TGTGCCAGCAGCCGTGCTGACCCAGACTCTGGAAACACCATATATTTT.

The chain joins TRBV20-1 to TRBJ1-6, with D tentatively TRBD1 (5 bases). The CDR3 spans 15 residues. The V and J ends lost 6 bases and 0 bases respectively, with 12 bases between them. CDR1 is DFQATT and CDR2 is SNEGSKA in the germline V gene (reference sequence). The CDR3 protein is CSAAAGSSYNSPLHF. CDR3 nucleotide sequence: TGCAGTGCAGCCGCAGGGAGCTCCTATAATTCACCCCTCCACTTT.

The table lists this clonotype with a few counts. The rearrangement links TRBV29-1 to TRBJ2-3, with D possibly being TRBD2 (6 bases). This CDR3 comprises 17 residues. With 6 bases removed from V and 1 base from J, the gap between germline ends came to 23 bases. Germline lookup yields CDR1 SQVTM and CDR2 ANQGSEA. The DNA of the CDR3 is TGCAGCGTCCAAGGGATAAAGCGGGCCTCGGGCACAGATACGCAGTATTTT. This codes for CSVQGIKRASGTDTQYF.